Reported below is one T cell receptor beta chain. Its target is unknown. These data originate in a study of cytomegalovirus exposure and HLA in healthy donors. General study points: Excluded: some indistinguishable V segments such as TRBV6-2 and TRBV6-3. An Asian-associated ancestry cluster reportedly showed fewer N-insertions than the roughly 700-donor mean in a later analysis. Later, TCR association rates were found to vary by HLA locus, highest for DRB1 and lowest for HLA-C.

The germline V gene encodes CDR1 LNHDA and CDR2 SQIVND (reference sequence). CDR3 size: 15 residues. V lost 6 bases and J lost 1, with 13 bases in between. 60 Vbeta and 13 Jbeta primers were used in PCR. Profiling relied on immunoSEQ multiplex PCR, and the TCRdb table lists in-frame clones only, not all of them. The sample has about 190,000 clones; approximately 90% are singletons. Nominally healthy donors were sampled, though unrecorded immune exposures were likely. The clonotype originates from a boy aged 2 to 10 in good health and CMV-seronegative. This chain uses TRBV19 with TRBJ1-5; D is uncertain. Sequences were obtained from PBMCs. CDR3 loop: CASRMVTRSNQPQHF. For the CDR3, the DNA is TGTGCCAGTAGAATGGTCACTCGCAGCAATCAGCCCCAGCATTTT.